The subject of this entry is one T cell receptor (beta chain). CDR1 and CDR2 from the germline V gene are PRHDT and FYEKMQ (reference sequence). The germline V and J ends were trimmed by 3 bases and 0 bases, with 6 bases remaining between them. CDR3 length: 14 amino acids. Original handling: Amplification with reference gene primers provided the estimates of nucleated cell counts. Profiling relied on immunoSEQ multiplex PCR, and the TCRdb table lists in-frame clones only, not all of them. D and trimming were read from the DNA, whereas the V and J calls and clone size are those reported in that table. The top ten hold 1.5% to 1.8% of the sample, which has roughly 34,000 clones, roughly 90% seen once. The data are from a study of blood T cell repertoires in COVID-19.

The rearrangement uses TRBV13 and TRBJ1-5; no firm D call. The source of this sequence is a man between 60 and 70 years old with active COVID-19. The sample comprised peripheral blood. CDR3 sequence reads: CASSFRASNQPQHF. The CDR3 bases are TGTGCCAGCAGCTTCCGAGCTAGCAATCAGCCCCAGCATTTT.